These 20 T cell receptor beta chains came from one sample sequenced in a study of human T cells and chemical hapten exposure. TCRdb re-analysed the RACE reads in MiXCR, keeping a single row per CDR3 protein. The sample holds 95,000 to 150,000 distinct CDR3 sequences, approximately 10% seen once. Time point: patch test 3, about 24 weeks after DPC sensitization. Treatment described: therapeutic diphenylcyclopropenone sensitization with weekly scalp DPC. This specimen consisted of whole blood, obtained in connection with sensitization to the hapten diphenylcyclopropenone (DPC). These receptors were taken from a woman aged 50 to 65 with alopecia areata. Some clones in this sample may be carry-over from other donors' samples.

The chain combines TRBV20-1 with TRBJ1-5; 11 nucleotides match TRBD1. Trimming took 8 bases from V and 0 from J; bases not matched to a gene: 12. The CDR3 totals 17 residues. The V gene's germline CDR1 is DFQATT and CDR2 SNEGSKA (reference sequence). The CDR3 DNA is TGCAGTCTAATCCGGACAGGGGGCGACTATAGCAATCAGCCCCAGCATTTT. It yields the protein CSLIRTGGDYSNQPQHF.

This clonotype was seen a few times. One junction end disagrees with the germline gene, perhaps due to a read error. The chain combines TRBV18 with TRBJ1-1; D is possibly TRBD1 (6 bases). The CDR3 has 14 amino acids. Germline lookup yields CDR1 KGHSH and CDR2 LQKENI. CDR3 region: CASSSTRGNTEAFF. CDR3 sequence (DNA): TGCGCCAGCTCATCAACCAGGGGGAACACTGAAGCTTTCTTT.

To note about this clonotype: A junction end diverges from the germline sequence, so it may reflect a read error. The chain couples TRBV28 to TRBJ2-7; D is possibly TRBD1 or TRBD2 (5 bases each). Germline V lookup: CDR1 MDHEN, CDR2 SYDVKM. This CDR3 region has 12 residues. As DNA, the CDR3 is TGTGCCAGCAGTAACCCCCCAAGGTGGGGGAACTTC. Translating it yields CASSNPPRWGNF.

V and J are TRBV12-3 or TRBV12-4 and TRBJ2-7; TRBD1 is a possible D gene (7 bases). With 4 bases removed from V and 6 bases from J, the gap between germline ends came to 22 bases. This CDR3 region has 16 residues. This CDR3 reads CASSSSLLYRGGEQYF. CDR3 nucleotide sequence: TGTGCCAGCAGTTCCTCCCTCCTTTACAGGGGAGGCGAGCAGTACTTC.

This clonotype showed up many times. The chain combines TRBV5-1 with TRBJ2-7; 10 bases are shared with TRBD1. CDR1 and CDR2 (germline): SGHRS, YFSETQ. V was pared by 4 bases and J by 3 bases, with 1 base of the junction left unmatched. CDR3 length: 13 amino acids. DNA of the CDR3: TGCGCCAGCAGCCGGGACAGGGGCTACGAGCAGTACTTC. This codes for CASSRDRGYEQYF.

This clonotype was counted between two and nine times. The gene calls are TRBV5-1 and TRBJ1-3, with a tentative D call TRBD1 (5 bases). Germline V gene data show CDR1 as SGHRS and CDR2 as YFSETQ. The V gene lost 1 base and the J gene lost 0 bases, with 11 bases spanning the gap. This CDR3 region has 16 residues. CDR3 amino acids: CASSLRDASSGNTIYF. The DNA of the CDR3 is TGCGCCAGCAGCTTGAGGGACGCATCCTCTGGAAACACCATATATTTT.

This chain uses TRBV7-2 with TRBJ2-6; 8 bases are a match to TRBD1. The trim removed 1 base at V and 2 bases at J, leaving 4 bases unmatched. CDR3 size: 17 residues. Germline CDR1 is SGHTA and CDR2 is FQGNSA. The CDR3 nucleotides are TGTGCCAGCAGCTTAGGGACAGGGAGCCCTGGGGCCAACGTCCTGACTTTC. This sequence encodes CASSLGTGSPGANVLTF.

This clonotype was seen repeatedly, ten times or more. The CDR3 loop reads CASSPPGGRNQETQYF. The DNA of the CDR3 is TGTGCCAGCTCACCACCGGGGGGGCGCAACCAAGAGACCCAGTACTTC. The chain couples TRBV18 to TRBJ2-5, with D perhaps matching TRBD2 (7 bases). Germline loops: CDR1 KGHSH, CDR2 LQKENI. Trimming left V 0 bases short and J 0 bases short, with 11 bases between. The CDR3 has 16 amino acids.

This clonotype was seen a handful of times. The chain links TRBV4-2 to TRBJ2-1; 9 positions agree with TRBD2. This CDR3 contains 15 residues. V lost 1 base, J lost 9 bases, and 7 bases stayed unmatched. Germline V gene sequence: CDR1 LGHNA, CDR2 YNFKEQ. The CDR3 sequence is CASSQGPLAGREQFF. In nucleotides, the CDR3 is TGTGCCAGCAGCCAAGGGCCACTAGCGGGTCGTGAGCAGTTCTTC.

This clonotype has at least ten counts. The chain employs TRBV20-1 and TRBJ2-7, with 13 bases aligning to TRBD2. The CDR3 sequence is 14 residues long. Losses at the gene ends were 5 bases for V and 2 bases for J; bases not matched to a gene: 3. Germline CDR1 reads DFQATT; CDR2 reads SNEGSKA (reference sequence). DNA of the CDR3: TGCAGTGCTTCCGGGACTAGCGGGACCTACGAGCAGTACTTC. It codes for CSASGTSGTYEQYF.

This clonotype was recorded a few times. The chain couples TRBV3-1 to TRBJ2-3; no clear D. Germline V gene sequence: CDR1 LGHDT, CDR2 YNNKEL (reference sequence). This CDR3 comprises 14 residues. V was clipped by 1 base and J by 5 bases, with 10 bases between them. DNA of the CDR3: TGTGCCAGCAGCCAAGGAATAGTGGGAGATACGCAGTATTTT. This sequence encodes CASSQGIVGDTQYF.

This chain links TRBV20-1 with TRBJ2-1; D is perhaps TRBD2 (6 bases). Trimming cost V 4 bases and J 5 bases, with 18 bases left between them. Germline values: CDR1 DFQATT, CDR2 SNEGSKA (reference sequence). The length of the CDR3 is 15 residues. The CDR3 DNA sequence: TGCAGTGCTACGACACGCCGGAGGGTCCACAATGAGCAGTTCTTC. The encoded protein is CSATTRRRVHNEQFF.

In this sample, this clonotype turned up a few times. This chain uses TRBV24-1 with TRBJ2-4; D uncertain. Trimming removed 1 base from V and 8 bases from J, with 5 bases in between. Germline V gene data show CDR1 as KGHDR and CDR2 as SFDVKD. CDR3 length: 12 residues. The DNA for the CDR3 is TGTGCCACCAGTGATTTTGGGTACATTCAGTACTTC. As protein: CATSDFGYIQYF.

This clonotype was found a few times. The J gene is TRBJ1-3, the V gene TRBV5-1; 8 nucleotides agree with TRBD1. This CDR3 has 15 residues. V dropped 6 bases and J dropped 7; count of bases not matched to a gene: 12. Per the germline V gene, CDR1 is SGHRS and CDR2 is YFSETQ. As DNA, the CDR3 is TGCGCCAGCACCCCCGAGGGCCAGGGGGCGAACACCATATATTTT. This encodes CASTPEGQGANTIYF.

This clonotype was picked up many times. CDR3 nucleotides: TGTGCCAGCAGTTTGATGGGGAACACTGAAGCTTTCTTT. Amino acids: CASSLMGNTEAFF. The chain recombines TRBV12-3 or TRBV12-4 with TRBJ1-1; no definite D call. V dropped 3 bases and J dropped 1 base, with 6 bases sitting between them. The CDR3 spans 13 residues.

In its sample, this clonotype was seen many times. This chain's CDR3 is CASSQNPGQIYEQYF. CDR3 nucleotides: TGTGCCAGCAGCCAAAATCCGGGACAGATATACGAGCAGTACTTC. This chain joins TRBV3-1 and TRBJ2-7; 7 bases agree with TRBD1. With 2 bases clipped from V and 4 bases from J, the junction kept 8 bases outside the gene matches. There are 15 residues in the CDR3. CDR1 and CDR2 (germline): LGHDT, YNNKEL (reference sequence).

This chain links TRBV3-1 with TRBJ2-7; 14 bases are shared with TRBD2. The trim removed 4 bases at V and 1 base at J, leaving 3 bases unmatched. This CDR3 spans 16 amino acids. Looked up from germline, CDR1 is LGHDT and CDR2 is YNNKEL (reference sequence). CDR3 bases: TGTGCCAGCAGCCCGGGACTAGCGGGAGTATCCTACGAGCAGTACTTC. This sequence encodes CASSPGLAGVSYEQYF.

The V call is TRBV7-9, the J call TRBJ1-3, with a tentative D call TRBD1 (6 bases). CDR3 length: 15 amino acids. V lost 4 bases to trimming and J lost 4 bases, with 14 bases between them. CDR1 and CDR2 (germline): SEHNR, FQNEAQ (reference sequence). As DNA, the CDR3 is TGTGCCAGCAGCTCATTTACAGGGACCGGAAACACCATATATTTT. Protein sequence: CASSSFTGTGNTIYF. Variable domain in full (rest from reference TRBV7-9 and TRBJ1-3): DTGVSQNPRHKITKRGQNVTFRCDPISEHNRLYWYRQTLGQGPEFLTYFQNEAQLEKSRLLSDRFSAERPKGSFSTLEIQRTEQGDSAMYLCASSSFTGTGNTIYFGEGSWLTVV.

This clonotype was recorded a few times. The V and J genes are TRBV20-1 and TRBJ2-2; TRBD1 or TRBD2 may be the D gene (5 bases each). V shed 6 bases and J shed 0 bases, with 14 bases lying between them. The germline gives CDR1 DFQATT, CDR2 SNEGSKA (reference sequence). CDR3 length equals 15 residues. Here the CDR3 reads CSARPGTTNTGELFF. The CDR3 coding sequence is TGCAGTGCGAGACCCGGGACCACGAACACCGGGGAGCTGTTTTTT.

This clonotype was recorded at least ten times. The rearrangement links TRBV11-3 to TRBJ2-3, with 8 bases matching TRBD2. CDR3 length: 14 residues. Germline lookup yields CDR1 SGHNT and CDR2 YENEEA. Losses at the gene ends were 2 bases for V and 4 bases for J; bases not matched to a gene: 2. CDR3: CASSLTGRADTQYF. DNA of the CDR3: TGTGCCAGCAGCTTAACCGGGAGGGCAGATACGCAGTATTTT.